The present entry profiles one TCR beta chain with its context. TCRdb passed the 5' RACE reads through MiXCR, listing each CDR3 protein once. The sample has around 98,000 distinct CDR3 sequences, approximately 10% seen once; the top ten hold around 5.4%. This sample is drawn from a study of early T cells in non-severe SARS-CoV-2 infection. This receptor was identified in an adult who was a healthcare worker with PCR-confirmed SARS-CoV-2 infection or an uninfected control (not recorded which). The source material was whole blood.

The CDR3 loop is CASSPKAIAGGPYEQYF. In nucleotides, the CDR3 is TGTGCCAGCTCACCCAAGGCGATAGCGGGAGGCCCCTACGAGCAGTACTTC. The chain carries TRBV18 and TRBJ2-7; 10 positions match TRBD2. Germline assignment: CDR1 KGHSH and CDR2 LQKENI. The V segment lost 3 bases and the J segment 2 bases; nucleotides outside the gene matches: 10. CDR3 size: 17 residues. The full variable domain, rest sourced from reference TRBV18 and TRBJ2-7, is NAGVMQNPRHLVRRRGQEARLRCSPMKGHSHVYWYRQLPEEGLKFMVYLQKENIIDESGMPKERFSAEFPKEGPSILRIQQVVRGDSAAYFCASSPKAIAGGPYEQYFGPGTRLTVT.